The next 17 T cell receptor beta chains were all read from a single sample in a study of post-analysis software for immune sequencing data. The TCR beta cDNA libraries carried unique molecular identifiers. TCRdb passed the PCR reads through MiXCR, listing each CDR3 protein once. The sample yields under 200,000 distinct CDR3 sequences, around 36% seen once. Sequences were derived from blood, sampled after autologous hematopoietic stem cell transplantation. These receptors were taken from a girl between 5 and 17 years old with multiple sclerosis.

This clonotype has just one count. This chain links TRBV20-1 with TRBJ1-4, with D uncertain. This CDR3 spans 14 amino acids. Germline CDR1 is DFQATT and CDR2 is SNEGSKA (reference sequence). With 0 bases removed from V and 2 bases from J, the gap between germline ends came to 7 bases. This CDR3 is CSARDAITNEKLFF. DNA of the CDR3: TGCAGTGCTAGAGATGCAATCACTAATGAAAAACTGTTTTTT.

CDR3 sequence: CSVDPMSGTGCSHYEQYF. DNA for the CDR3: TGCAGCGTCGACCCGATGAGCGGGACAGGGTGTAGTCACTACGAGCAGTACTTC. This chain connects TRBV29-1 to TRBJ2-7; 9 nucleotides match TRBD1. Germline V gives CDR1 SQVTM, CDR2 ANQGSEA. The CDR3 is 18 residues long. Unmatched junction bases numbered 21, after V lost 6 bases and J lost 3 bases.

In its sample, this clonotype was seen a few times. The V call is TRBV6-6, the J call TRBJ1-4, with 8 bases fitting TRBD1. Germline lookup yields CDR1 MNHNY and CDR2 SVGAGI (reference sequence). Unmatched junction bases numbered 4, after V lost 2 bases and J lost 8 bases. The CDR3 runs 14 residues. The CDR3 region is CASSYRDRREKLFF. The DNA of the CDR3 is TGTGCCAGCAGTTACCGGGACAGGAGAGAAAAACTGTTTTTT.

The V and J genes are TRBV29-1 and TRBJ2-3; 7 bases line up with TRBD1. This CDR3 region has 14 residues. Germline CDR1 is SQVTM and CDR2 is ANQGSEA. DNA of the CDR3: TGCTGCCTAGGGGGCGCTGGGGCGGGAGATACGCAGTATTTT. Translation gives CCLGGAGAGDTQYF.

Only a few counts were recorded for this clonotype. The chain recombines TRBV29-1 with TRBJ2-5; tentative D call: TRBD1 (5 bases). CDR1 SQVTM and CDR2 ANQGSEA come from the germline V gene. V was trimmed by 4 bases and J by 5 bases, leaving 14 bases between them. The CDR3 has 13 amino acids. CDR3 nucleotide sequence: TGCAGCGTTGGTCCGACAGCAGGCGAGACCCAGTACTTC. It specifies CSVGPTAGETQYF.

The V and J genes are TRBV28 and TRBJ2-6; D remains ambiguous. The ends were cut back, 4 bases at V and 0 bases at J, with 7 bases in the middle. The germline CDR1 and CDR2 sequences are MDHEN and SYDVKM. The CDR3 contains 15 residues. The CDR3 loop reads CASSSLGSGANVLTF. CDR3 DNA: TGTGCCAGCAGTTCCCTGGGCTCTGGGGCCAACGTCCTGACTTTC.

This clonotype has more than one count but fewer than ten. The V call is TRBV4-3, the J call TRBJ2-1; D perhaps matches TRBD2 (5 bases). This CDR3 has 19 amino acids. Per the germline V gene, CDR1 is LGHNA and CDR2 is YSLEER. V lost 0 bases and J lost 0, with 18 bases in between. The CDR3: CASSQDPTAAEFSYNEQFF. DNA for the CDR3: TGCGCCAGCAGCCAAGACCCAACCGCAGCGGAGTTCTCCTACAATGAGCAGTTCTTC.

This clonotype was detected only a few times. This rearrangement joins TRBV7-2 to TRBJ2-6, with TRBD1 as a possible D gene (6 bases). The V and J ends lost 5 bases and 0 bases respectively, with 14 bases between them. CDR3 length: 17 amino acids. Per the germline V gene, CDR1 is SGHTA and CDR2 is FQGNSA. The CDR3: CASSGQIMLSGANVLTF. CDR3 DNA: TGTGCCAGCAGCGGACAGATCATGCTCTCTGGGGCCAACGTCCTGACTTTC.

This clonotype has a count of ten or more. This sequence joins TRBV6-5 and TRBJ1-6; D is uncertain. Germline values: CDR1 MNHEY, CDR2 SVGAGI. The V and J ends lost 5 bases and 9 bases respectively, with 8 bases between them. The CDR3 is made up of 12 amino acids. The chain's CDR3 is CASSKTRSPLHF. CDR3 nucleotides: TGTGCCAGCAGTAAGACACGTTCACCCCTCCACTTT.

The chain uses TRBV29-1 and TRBJ2-1; 13 bases line up with TRBD2. The junction had 12 bases not matched to a gene; V was cut back by 6 bases and J by 4 bases. Germline assignment: CDR1 SQVTM and CDR2 ANQGSEA. CDR3 length equals 17 residues. The CDR3 sequence is CSVNGLAGVLSYNEQFF. In nucleotides, the CDR3 is TGCAGCGTCAATGGACTAGCGGGGGTCCTCTCTTACAATGAGCAGTTCTTC.

This clonotype has just a few counts. At one end the junction does not follow the germline gene, possibly because of a read error. This chain's CDR3 is CASSLALDAYNEQFF. The CDR3 DNA reads TGTGCCAGCAGCTTAGCCCTCGACGCCTATAATGAGCAGTTCTTC. The genes are TRBV7-2 and TRBJ2-1; unclear D gene. This CDR3 is built from 15 residues. Looked up from germline, CDR1 is SGHTA and CDR2 is FQGNSA. Full variable domain (rest looked up from reference TRBV7-2 and TRBJ2-1): GAGVSQSPSNKVTEKGKDVELRCDPISGHTALYWYRQSLGQGLEFLIYFQGNSAPDKSGLPSDRFSAERTGGSVSTLTIQRTQQEDSAVYLCASSLALDAYNEQFFGPGTRLTVL.

The V and J genes are TRBV5-1 and TRBJ2-3, with a possible D match to TRBD1 (6 bases). Germline lookup yields CDR1 SGHRS and CDR2 YFSETQ. This CDR3 region has 14 residues. With 1 base removed from V and 2 bases from J, the gap between germline ends came to 8 bases. Here the CDR3 reads CASSLYRVTDTQYF. The CDR3 DNA is TGCGCCAGCAGCTTGTACAGGGTCACAGATACGCAGTATTTT. The whole variable domain, remainder taken from reference TRBV5-1 and TRBJ2-3, is KAGVTQTPRYLIKTRGQQVTLSCSPISGHRSVSWYQQTPGQGLQFLFEYFSETQRNKGNFPGRFSGRQFSNSRSEMNVSTLELGDSALYLCASSLYRVTDTQYFGPGTRLTVL.

The chain combines TRBV6-5 with TRBJ1-4; TRBD1 might be the D (5 bases). Trimming removed 0 bases at V and 4 bases at J, with 9 bases between. CDR1 and CDR2 (germline): MNHEY, SVGAGI. The CDR3 sequence is 15 residues long. This CDR3 is CASSYSAGDNEKLFF. In DNA form, the CDR3 reads TGTGCCAGCAGTTACTCCGCGGGGGATAATGAAAAACTGTTTTTT.

The chain couples TRBV7-9 to TRBJ2-3; TRBD2 matches at 12 bases. V lost 5 bases and J lost 2; bases outside the gene matches: 8. The CDR3 consists of 17 residues. CDR1 SEHNR and CDR2 FQNEAQ come from the germline V gene (reference sequence). CDR3 in DNA: TGTGCCAGCAGCCAGGGACTAGCGGGCTGGACCACAGATACGCAGTATTTT. Encoded protein: CASSQGLAGWTTDTQYF.

This clonotype turned up a few times. The CDR3 DNA follows: TGTGCCAGCAGCTTAGCGCTAGCGGGAGGGTCGGGTAATGAGCAGTTCTTC. This codes for CASSLALAGGSGNEQFF. The V and J genes are TRBV7-3 and TRBJ2-1; 12 bases are shared with TRBD2. V shed 2 bases and J 7 bases; nucleotides not matched to a gene: 9. CDR3 length: 17 amino acids. Germline V lookup: CDR1 SGHTA, CDR2 FQGTGA.

This clonotype was detected ten times or more. The chain uses TRBV7-3 and TRBJ2-1, with D possibly being TRBD2 (6 bases). From germline, CDR1 is SGHTA and CDR2 FQGTGA. This CDR3 comprises 15 residues. Trimming removed 2 bases from V and 5 bases from J, with 13 bases in between. In DNA, the CDR3 is TGTGCCAGCAGCTTAGGGGCGGGACTCGACAATGAGCAGTTCTTC. This translates into CASSLGAGLDNEQFF.

The chain recombines TRBV18 with TRBJ2-3; no definite D call. Germline V gene data show CDR1 as KGHSH and CDR2 as LQKENI. The CDR3 runs to 13 residues. Trimming removed 5 bases at V and 0 bases at J, with 6 bases between. CDR3 in amino acids: CASSTDSTDTQYF. In nucleotides, the CDR3 is TGTGCCAGCTCAACCGACAGCACAGATACGCAGTATTTT.